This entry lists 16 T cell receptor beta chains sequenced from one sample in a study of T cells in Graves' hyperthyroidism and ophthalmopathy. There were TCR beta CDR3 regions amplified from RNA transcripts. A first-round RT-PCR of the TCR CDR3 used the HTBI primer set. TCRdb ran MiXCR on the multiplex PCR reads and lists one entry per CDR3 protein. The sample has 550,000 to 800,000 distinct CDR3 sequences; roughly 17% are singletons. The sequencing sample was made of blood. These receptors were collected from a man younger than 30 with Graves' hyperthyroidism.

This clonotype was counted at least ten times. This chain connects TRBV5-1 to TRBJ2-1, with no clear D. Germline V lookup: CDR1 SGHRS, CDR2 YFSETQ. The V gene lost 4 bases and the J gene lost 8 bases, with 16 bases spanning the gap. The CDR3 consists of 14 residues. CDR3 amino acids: CASSLTPGFDEQFF. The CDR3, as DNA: TGCGCCAGCAGCCTTACCCCCGGTTTCGATGAGCAGTTCTTC. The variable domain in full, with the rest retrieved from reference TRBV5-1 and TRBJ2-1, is KAGVTQTPRYLIKTRGQQVTLSCSPISGHRSVSWYQQTPGQGLQFLFEYFSETQRNKGNFPGRFSGRQFSNSRSEMNVSTLELGDSALYLCASSLTPGFDEQFFGPGTRLTVL.

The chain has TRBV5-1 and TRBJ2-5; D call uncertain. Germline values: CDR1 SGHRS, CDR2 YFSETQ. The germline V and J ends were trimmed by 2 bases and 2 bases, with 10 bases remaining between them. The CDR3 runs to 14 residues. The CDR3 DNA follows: TGCGCCAGCAGCTTTTCGAGCATTCAAGAGACCCAGTACTTC. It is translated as CASSFSSIQETQYF. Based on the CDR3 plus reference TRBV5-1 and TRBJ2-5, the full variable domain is KAGVTQTPRYLIKTRGQQVTLSCSPISGHRSVSWYQQTPGQGLQFLFEYFSETQRNKGNFPGRFSGRQFSNSRSEMNVSTLELGDSALYLCASSFSSIQETQYFGPGTRLLVL.

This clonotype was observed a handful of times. The CDR3 nucleotides are TGTGCCAGCAGGCCGGGACAGGGAGTGGTTAAGGAGCAGTTCTTC. Its protein is CASRPGQGVVKEQFF. This chain links TRBV5-6 with TRBJ2-1; 9 bases map to TRBD1. There are 15 residues in the CDR3. Germline CDR1 SGHDT, CDR2 YYEEEE. V dropped 5 bases and J dropped 10; count of bases not matched to a gene: 13.

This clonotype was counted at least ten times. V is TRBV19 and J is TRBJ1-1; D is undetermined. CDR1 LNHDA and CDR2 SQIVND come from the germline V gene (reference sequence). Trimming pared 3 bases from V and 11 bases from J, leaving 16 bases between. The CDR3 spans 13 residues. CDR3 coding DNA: TGTGCCAGTAGTATGGAAAGGGCCGTGGGGGCTTTCTTT. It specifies CASSMERAVGAFF.

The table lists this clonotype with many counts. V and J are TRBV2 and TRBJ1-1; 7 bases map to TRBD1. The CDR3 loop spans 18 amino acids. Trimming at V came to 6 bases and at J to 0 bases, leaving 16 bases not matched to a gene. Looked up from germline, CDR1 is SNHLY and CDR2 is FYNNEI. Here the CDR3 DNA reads TGTGCCAGCAGGGATCAGACAGGGTATCTAATGATGAACACTGAAGCTTTCTTT. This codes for CASRDQTGYLMMNTEAFF.

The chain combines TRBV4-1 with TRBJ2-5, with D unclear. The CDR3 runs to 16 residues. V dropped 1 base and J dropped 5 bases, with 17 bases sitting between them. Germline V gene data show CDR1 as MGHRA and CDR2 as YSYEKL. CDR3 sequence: CASSQARPTSGETQYF. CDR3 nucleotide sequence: TGCGCCAGCAGCCAAGCTCGACCCACCTCCGGCGAGACCCAGTACTTC.

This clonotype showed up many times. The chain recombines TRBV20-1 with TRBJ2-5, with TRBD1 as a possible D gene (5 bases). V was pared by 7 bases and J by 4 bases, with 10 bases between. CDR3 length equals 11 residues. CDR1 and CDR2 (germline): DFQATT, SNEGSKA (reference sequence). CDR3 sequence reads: CSVGQGETQYF. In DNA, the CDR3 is TGCAGTGTAGGGCAGGGAGAGACCCAGTACTTC.

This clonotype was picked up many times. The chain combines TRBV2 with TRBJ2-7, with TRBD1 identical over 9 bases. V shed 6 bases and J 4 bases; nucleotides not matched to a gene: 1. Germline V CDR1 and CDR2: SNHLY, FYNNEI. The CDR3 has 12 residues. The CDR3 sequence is CASRTGGYEQYF. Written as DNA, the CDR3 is TGTGCCAGCAGGACAGGGGGTTACGAGCAGTACTTC. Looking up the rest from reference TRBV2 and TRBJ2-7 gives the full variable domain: EPEVTQTPSHQVTQMGQEVILRCVPISNHLYFYWYRQILGQKVEFLVSFYNNEISEKSEIFDDQFSVERPDGSNFTLKIRSTKLEDSAMYFCASRTGGYEQYFGPGTRLTVT.

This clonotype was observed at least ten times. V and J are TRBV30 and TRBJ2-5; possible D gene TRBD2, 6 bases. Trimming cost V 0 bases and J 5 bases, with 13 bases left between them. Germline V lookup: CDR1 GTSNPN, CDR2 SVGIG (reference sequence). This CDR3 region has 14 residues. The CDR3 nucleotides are TGTGCCTGGAGTGTCGGGGGTTTGAGGGAGACCCAGTACTTC. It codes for CAWSVGGLRETQYF.

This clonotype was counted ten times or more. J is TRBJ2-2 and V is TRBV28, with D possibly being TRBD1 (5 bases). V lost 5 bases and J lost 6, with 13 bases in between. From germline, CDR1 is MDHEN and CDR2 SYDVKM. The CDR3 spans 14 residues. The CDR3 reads CASSPLGVAGELFF. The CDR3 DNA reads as TGTGCCAGCAGTCCGCTAGGGGTGGCCGGGGAGCTGTTTTTT.

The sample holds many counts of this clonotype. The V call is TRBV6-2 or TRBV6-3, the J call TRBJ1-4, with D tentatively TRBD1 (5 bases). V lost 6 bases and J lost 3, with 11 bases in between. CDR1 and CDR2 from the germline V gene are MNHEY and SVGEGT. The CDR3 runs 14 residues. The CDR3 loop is CASRRDSANEKLFF. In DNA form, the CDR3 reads TGTGCCAGCAGAAGGGACTCAGCTAATGAAAAACTGTTTTTT.

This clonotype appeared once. This CDR3 is CAIRSGLAGGPVYEQYF. The CDR3 region has the DNA TGTGCCATCAGATCGGGACTAGCGGGAGGGCCCGTTTACGAGCAGTACTTC. The rearrangement joins TRBV10-3 to TRBJ2-7; 16 bases match TRBD2. This CDR3 contains 17 residues. Per germline, CDR1 ENHRY and CDR2 SYGVKD. Unmatched junction bases numbered 9, after V lost 6 bases and J lost 4 bases.

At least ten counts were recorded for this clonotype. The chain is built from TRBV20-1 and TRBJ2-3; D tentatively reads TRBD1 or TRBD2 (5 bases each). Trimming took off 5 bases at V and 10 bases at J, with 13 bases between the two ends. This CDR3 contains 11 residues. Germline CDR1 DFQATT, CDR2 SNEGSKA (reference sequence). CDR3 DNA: TGCAGTGCTCAACCCGGGACGGCGCAGTATTTT. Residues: CSAQPGTAQYF.

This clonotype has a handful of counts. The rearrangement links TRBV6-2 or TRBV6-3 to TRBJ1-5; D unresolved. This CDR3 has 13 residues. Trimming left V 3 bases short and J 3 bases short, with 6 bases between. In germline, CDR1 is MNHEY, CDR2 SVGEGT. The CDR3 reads CASSYTDNQPQHF. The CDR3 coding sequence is TGTGCCAGCAGTTATACAGACAATCAGCCCCAGCATTTT.

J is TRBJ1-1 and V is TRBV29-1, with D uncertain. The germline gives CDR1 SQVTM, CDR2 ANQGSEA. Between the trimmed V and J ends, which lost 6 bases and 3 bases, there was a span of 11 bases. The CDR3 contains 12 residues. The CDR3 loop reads CSVAGSYTEAFF. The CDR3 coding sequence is TGCAGCGTCGCAGGATCGTACACTGAAGCTTTCTTT.

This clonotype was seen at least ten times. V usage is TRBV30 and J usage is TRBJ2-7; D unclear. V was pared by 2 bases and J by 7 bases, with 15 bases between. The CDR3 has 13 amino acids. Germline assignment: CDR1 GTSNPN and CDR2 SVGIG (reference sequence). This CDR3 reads CAWSRIANQEQYF. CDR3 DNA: TGTGCCTGGAGTAGGATAGCCAATCAAGAGCAGTACTTC.